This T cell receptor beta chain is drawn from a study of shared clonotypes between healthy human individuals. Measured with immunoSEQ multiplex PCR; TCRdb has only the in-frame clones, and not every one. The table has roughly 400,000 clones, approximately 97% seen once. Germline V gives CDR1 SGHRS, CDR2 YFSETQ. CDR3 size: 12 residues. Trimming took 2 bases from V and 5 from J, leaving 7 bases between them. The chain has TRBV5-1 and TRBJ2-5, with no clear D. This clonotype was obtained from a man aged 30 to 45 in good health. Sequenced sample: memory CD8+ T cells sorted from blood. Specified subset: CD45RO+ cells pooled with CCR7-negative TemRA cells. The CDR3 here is CASSFGKETQYF. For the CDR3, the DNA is TGCGCCAGCAGCTTTGGGAAGGAGACCCAGTACTTC.